These 6 T cell receptor beta chains share one sample of origin, sequenced in a study of STAT3 mutations in large granular lymphocyte leukemia. These receptors lack a known antigen. Profiled with immunoSEQ multiplex PCR; TCRdb holds only in-frame clones, not every one. The repertoire has some 10,000 clones, 70% to 90% of them found once; the top ten carry about 28%. Overall study findings and caveats: Every T-cell large granular lymphocyte leukemia patient had at least one immunodominant TCR beta clonotype.

Sample: peripheral blood mononuclear cells. The receptor source for this set is a man aged 60 to 75 with T-cell large granular lymphocyte leukemia. Some clones in this sample may be carry-over from other donors' samples.

The CDR3 coding sequence is TGCGCCAGCAGCTACTACACAGATACGCAGTATTTT. It translates to CASSYYTDTQYF. The rearrangement joins TRBV5-1 to TRBJ2-3; D uncertain. Between the trimmed V and J ends, which lost 3 bases and 2 bases, there was a span of 4 bases. Looked up from germline, CDR1 is SGHRS and CDR2 is YFSETQ. This CDR3 has 12 amino acids.

The chain is built from TRBV7-6 and TRBJ2-3; D is perhaps TRBD1 (6 bases). Trimming stripped 2 bases from V and 6 bases from J, with 15 bases between. The CDR3 length is 15 residues. The V gene's germline CDR1 is SGHVS and CDR2 FNYEAQ. The CDR3 DNA follows: TGTGCCAGCAGCTTATTGGTGTCCAGGGGTGATACGCAGTATTTT. As protein: CASSLLVSRGDTQYF.

The chain joins TRBV28 to TRBJ2-3; D possibly corresponds to TRBD2 (6 bases). Per the germline V gene, CDR1 is MDHEN and CDR2 is SYDVKM. V gave up 3 bases and J gave up 4 bases, with 17 bases separating them. The CDR3 spans 16 residues. CDR3 loop: CASSLGSGLGPDTQYF. Written as DNA, the CDR3 is TGTGCCAGCAGTTTGGGGAGCGGGCTAGGCCCAGATACGCAGTATTTT. The full variable domain, its missing parts supplied by reference TRBV28 and TRBJ2-3, is DVKVTQSSRYLVKRTGEKVFLECVQDMDHENMFWYRQDPGLGLRLIYFSYDVKMKEKGDIPEGYSVSREKKERFSLILESASTNQTSMYLCASSLGSGLGPDTQYFGPGTRLTVL.

This clone appeared a few times. This chain connects TRBV5-4 to TRBJ2-7, with 8 positions matching TRBD1. The CDR3 length is 13 residues. The J segment lost 5 bases and the V segment lost 4 bases, leaving 5 bases of the junction unmatched. The germline gives CDR1 SGHNT, CDR2 YYREEE (reference sequence). The CDR3 DNA reads TGTGCCAGCAGCACGACAGGGGTCGACGAGCAGTACTTC. Its translation is CASSTTGVDEQYF. Together with reference TRBV5-4 and TRBJ2-7, the CDR3 gives the full variable domain: ETGVTQSPTHLIKTRGQQVTLRCSSQSGHNTVSWYQQALGQGPQFIFQYYREEENGRGNFPPRFSGLQFPNYSSELNVNALELDDSALYLCASSTTGVDEQYFGPGTRLTVT.

The V gene is TRBV29-1, the J gene TRBJ2-7, with TRBD2 matching over 8 bases. Germline V gene sequence: CDR1 SQVTM, CDR2 ANQGSEA. V was clipped by 6 bases and J by 2 bases; unmatched bases: 6. The CDR3 totals 13 residues. As DNA, the CDR3 is TGCAGCGTGGGACTAGACGGAGCCTACGAGCAGTACTTC. This codes for CSVGLDGAYEQYF.

The CDR3 DNA reads as TGTGCCACCAGCCCTCCCGGGGAGGGTACCTACGAGCAGTACTTC. This codes for CATSPPGEGTYEQYF. The chain uses TRBV15 and TRBJ2-7; 7 bases are a match to TRBD2. The CDR3 totals 15 residues. Germline V CDR1 and CDR2: LNHNV, YYDKDF (reference sequence). Losses at the gene ends were 5 bases for V and 2 bases for J; bases not matched to a gene: 9.